This TCR beta chain was observed in a study of cytomegalovirus exposure and HLA in healthy donors (dated by TCRdb to 2015 to 2018). With respect to the entire study: According to an earlier analysis of 550 to 750 of the donors, about 190 million T cells yielded roughly 110 million unique TCR beta sequences and less than 300 Gb of sequence data. Donor age, sex, ethnicity and CMV serostatus were collected together with the repertoire data. Among the roughly 390 genotyped donors, approximately 81% belonged to the genetic ancestry cluster associated with self-reported Caucasian donors. The study profiled the T cell repertoires of 550 to 700 subjects by immunosequencing and related them to cytomegalovirus serostatus. Among roughly 400 genotyped donors of the cohort, an average of roughly 230,000 unique TCR beta nucleotide sequences was sequenced per donor, of which about 19% were non-productive. Typing coverage differed by locus: A, B, C, DRB1 and DQB1 were typed in roughly 629-630 donors, DQA1 in 500 to 550, DPA1 in approximately 610, and DPB1 in just under 490. Every repertoire in the discovery cohort had been generated on one and the same sequencing platform. A later genetic analysis took genome-wide SNP genotypes for about 65% of the roughly 670 donors and used that subset as a discovery cohort. Rather than using new phenotypic data, the later analysis identified candidate immune exposures from TCR beta sequences and from how often those sequences occurred across donors. To predict cytomegalovirus infection status, the study combined high-throughput TCR immunosequencing, statistical association of individual TCRs with disease status, and machine learning. HLA typing included class I and class II loci at four-digit resolution. Because of strong linkage in the cohort, four to six DR-DQ haplotypes were treated as single units for association and clustering. In a later analysis, previously published TCR beta repertoires from fewer than 750 donors were re-analyzed and high-resolution HLA genotyping was added so that TCR occurrence patterns could be studied. A separate validation cohort of about 110 different subjects was used in addition to the 666-subject first cohort. The study aimed to test whether cataloging public T cell receptors could reveal signatures of past pathogen exposure. To decide whether each TCR beta V gene segment behaved as functional or pseudogenic, an earlier analysis of several hundred of the donors relied on high-throughput TCR beta sequencing. An early release covering roughly 600 HLA-typed donors comprised approximately 300 gigabases of sequencing data and 85 million or so unique TCR sequences.

The library was obtained by the immunoSEQ multiplex PCR assay. For the multiplex PCR, a mixture combining 60 forward primers for TCR Vbeta segments and 13 reverse primers for TCR Jbeta segments was used. A multiplex PCR assay on genomic DNA amplified the CDR3 region of rearranged TCR beta genes. On the Illumina HiSeq System, the amplified TCR beta libraries were sequenced as 87-base-pair reads. The study's processing was this. A later analysis counted about 80 million unique TCR beta chains across the 700 or so repertoires, and some 11 million of these chains were shared by at least two donors. Raw reads were error-corrected and collapsed into unique sequences by a nearest-neighbor algorithm in which closely related sequences were merged to remove PCR and sequencing errors. To assign V, D and J gene segments, CDR3 sequences were aligned to IMGT reference sequences. For a sequence to be retained, at least a six-nucleotide match to both a V gene segment and a J gene segment was required. Rearrangements were classified as productive when the CDR3 lacked stop codons and remained in frame with V and J, and all other rearrangements were classified as non-productive. CDR3 was defined by IMGT convention, running from the second conserved V-encoded cysteine to the conserved J-encoded phenylalanine. The earlier analysis of about 640 of the donors excluded any sequence lacking an unambiguous match to a single V gene segment. In an earlier analysis of several hundred of the donors, V segments were called functional above 56.7% productive rearrangements and were called segregating when the between-donor standard deviation exceeded 5%. A statistical classification framework was built for diagnosing cytomegalovirus status from the catalog of TCR beta chain sequences. V and J gene assignment, in a later analysis, came from comparing TCR nucleotide sequences with IMGT/GENE-DB human TR gene sequences. In a later analysis, CDR3 sequences and most-parsimonious VDJ recombination scenarios were assigned using the TCRdist pipeline. In a later analysis, every TCR beta chain was defined by the combination of its CDR3 amino acid sequence and its V-gene family, and reads without a unique V-gene family were dropped. To address suspected cross-contamination and a sequencing artifact, a later analysis removed around 600 highly shared, low-generation-probability nucleotide sequences. In a later analysis, a clonal expansion index for each public chain was calculated from normalized within-repertoire ranks of inferred template counts. Generation probabilities in a later analysis came from a VDJ recombination model fitted to out-of-frame rearrangements, and those results were checked against IGoR. A later analysis scored TCR-TCR, TCR-HLA and TCR-CMV co-occurrence with hypergeometric tests, applying a repertoire-size bias correction to TCR pairs. A later analysis estimated false discovery rates by permuting HLA or CMV assignments 20 times. A later analysis grouped co-occurring TCRs with DBSCAN, adding TCRdist sequence similarity when clustering within HLA-allele-positive subsets. For co-occurrence clustering, repertoires with fewer than 30,000 or more than 120,000 public chains were excluded, along with roughly 5 repertoires with anomalous nucleotide sharing. Not all clones reach the TCRdb copy of this immuneACCESS table, which keeps in-frame sequences only. Checked studies attribute under half of the gap to unresolved V genes and leave the rest unexplained. The DNA gave D and trimming, while V, J and clone size come from that table. This sample gives roughly 160,000 clones in total; approximately 88% of them show up just once. The top ten clones comprise more than 0.35% of the sample.

Trimming costs V 0 bases and J 4 bases, and their ends lie 10 bases apart. The germline V gene (reference sequence) yields SGHNT for CDR1 and YYREEE for CDR2. From its cysteine to its phenylalanine, the CDR3 spans 14 amino acids. The CDR3 DNA has 42 bases and is translated from base 1. The cohort was made up of around 720 healthy bone marrow donors. At the time of sampling, every cohort member was nominally healthy, though immune exposures that went unrecorded were likely present. The donor tested CMV seronegative and was one of the 352 seronegative cohort members. A peripheral blood sample was provided by each donor, and peripheral blood mononuclear cells were used for TCR beta sequencing. The Qiagen DNeasy Blood Extraction Kit was used to extract genomic DNA from the blood cell samples. Results the study describes overall, beyond this receptor: The authors suggested that the approach could potentially be generalized to other disease states and immunological phenotypes. When HLA alleles, especially DR and DQ, strongly co-occurred, attributing TCR associations to individual alleles was difficult. In vitro tests confirmed that a few of the cytomegalovirus-associated TCR beta chains recognize cytomegalovirus antigens. Because the 87-base-pair reads could not distinguish some IMGT-functional V segments, including TRBV6-2 and TRBV6-3, those segments were excluded. Correlated functional status among segregating V segments might reflect linkage disequilibrium, but an unknown experimental factor could not be ruled out. In a later analysis, HLA-associated TCR beta chains were found to be more clonally expanded and to have lower generation probabilities than equally common non-associated chains. Several of the top co-occurrence clusters appeared to be linked to parvovirus B19, influenza, CMV and Epstein-Barr virus, according to a later analysis. A further reported finding was that TCR beta sequences accurately predicted the HLA-A and HLA-B alleles for most subjects in the first cohort. A cluster of highly shared sequence variants was judged likely to represent a technical artifact of the sequencing pipeline. Most CMV-associated TCR beta chains appeared to be HLA-restricted in a later analysis, and the HLA associations seemed to be driven largely by CMV exposure. HLA typing was unavailable for some donors at each locus, so association tests used only the typed subset. For the cohort, immune exposure information was limited to CMV serostatus. In this cohort, only TCR beta chains were sequenced, and detectable features were limited by the absence of alpha or paired-chain data. In an earlier analysis of fewer than 700 of the donors, most TCR beta V segments appeared in productive rearrangements about 90% or about 30% of the time, broadly matching IMGT annotations. Presence/absence analyses assumed roughly uniform sequencing depth across donors, an assumption that may not hold. A later genetic analysis associated a missense DCLRE1C variant with V-gene and J-gene trimming of TCR beta chains, and an independent cohort replicated the association. In both the original and validation cohorts, the classifier was reported to diagnose cytomegalovirus status with high specificity and sensitivity. Most TCR sequences were observed very rarely across donors, whereas some public TCRs were present in many individuals. The study gave a list of some 150 TCR beta chains associated with cytomegalovirus. Specific HLA alleles were associated with 15,000 to 20,000 TCR beta sequences at a false discovery rate of 0.05 in a later analysis. Because counts were too low, under 20 rarely observed V segments, including chromosome 9 orphons, were left out of the earlier analysis of about 620 of the donors. In a later analysis, TCR association rates were found to vary across HLA loci, with the most associated TCRs seen for DRB1 alleles and the fewest for HLA-C alleles. A later genetic analysis reported fewer N-insertions in productive TCRs among donors in an Asian-associated ancestry cluster than the roughly 650-donor mean.

This clone was seen more than once but under ten times. Its antigen target is currently unknown. No quality values exist for individual bases; no much larger clone is one base distant. Sequenced sample: PBMCs. This TCR derives from a boy aged 2 to 10 in good health and CMV-seronegative. This receptor chain uses TRBV5-4 and TRBJ1-1; the D gene is not confidently resolved. The CDR3 reads as follows: CASSLEGTGTEAFF. The nucleotides are TGTGCCAGCAGCTTGGAAGGTACGGGCACTGAAGCTTTCTTT.